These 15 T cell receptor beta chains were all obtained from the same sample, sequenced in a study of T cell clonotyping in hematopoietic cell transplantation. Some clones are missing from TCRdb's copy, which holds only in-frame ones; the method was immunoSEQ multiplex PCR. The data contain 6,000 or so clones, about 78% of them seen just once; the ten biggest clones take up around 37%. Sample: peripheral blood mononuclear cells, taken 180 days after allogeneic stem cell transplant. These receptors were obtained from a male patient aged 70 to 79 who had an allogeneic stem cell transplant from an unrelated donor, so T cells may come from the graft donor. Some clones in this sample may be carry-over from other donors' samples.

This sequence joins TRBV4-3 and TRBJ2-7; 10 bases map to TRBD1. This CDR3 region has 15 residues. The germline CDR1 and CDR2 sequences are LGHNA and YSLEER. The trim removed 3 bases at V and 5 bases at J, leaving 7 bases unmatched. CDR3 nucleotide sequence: TGCGCCAGCAGCCAGGGGGGACAGGGGCCCCACGAGCAGTACTTC. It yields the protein CASSQGGQGPHEQYF.

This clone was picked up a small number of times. This CDR3 is CASSPTQGTGVGYTF. The CDR3 nucleotides are TGCGCCAGCAGCCCGACCCAGGGGACAGGGGTTGGCTACACCTTC. V usage is TRBV4-1 and J usage is TRBJ1-2; 10 bases are a match to TRBD1. J was trimmed by 7 bases and V by 4 bases; bases with no gene match: 9. The CDR3 length is 15 residues. The germline gives CDR1 MGHRA, CDR2 YSYEKL.

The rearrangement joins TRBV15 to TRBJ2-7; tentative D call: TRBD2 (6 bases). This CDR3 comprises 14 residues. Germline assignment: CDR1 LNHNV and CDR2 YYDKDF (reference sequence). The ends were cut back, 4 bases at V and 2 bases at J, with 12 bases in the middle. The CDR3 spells CATSTGGRAYEQYF. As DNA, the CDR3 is TGTGCCACCAGCACCGGGGGACGGGCCTACGAGCAGTACTTC.

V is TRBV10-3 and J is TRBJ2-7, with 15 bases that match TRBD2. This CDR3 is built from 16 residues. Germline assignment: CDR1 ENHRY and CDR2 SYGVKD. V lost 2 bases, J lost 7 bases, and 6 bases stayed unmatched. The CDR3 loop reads CAISEPGLAGGREQYF. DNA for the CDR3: TGTGCCATCAGTGAGCCAGGACTAGCGGGAGGGCGAGAGCAGTACTTC.

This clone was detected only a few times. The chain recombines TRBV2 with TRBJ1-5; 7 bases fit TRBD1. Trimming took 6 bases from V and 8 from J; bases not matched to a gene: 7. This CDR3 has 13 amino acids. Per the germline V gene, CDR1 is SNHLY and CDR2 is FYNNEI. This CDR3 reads CASSIQGIEPQHF. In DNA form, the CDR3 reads TGTGCCAGCAGCATACAGGGGATTGAGCCCCAGCATTTT.

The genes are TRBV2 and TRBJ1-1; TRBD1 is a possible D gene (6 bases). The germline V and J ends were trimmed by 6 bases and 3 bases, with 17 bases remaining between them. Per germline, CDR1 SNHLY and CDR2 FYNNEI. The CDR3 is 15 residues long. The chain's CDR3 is CASRVRGEGYTEAFF. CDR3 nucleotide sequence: TGTGCCAGCAGAGTCAGGGGAGAGGGGTACACTGAAGCTTTCTTT.

The CDR3 region is CASSYLETQYF. In nucleotides, the CDR3 is TGTGCCAGCAGTTACTTGGAGACCCAGTACTTC. The chain combines TRBV6-5 with TRBJ2-5; D ambiguous. V was trimmed by 1 base and J by 5 bases, leaving 2 bases between them. CDR1 is MNHEY, CDR2 SVGAGI, per germline. This CDR3 contains 11 residues.

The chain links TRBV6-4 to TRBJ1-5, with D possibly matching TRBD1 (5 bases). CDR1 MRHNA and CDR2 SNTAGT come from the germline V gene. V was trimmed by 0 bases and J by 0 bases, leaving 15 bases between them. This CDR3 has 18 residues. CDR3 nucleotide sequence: TGTGCCAGCAGTGACTCTCGTGGAGGGACCTATAGCAATCAGCCCCAGCATTTT. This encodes CASSDSRGGTYSNQPQHF.

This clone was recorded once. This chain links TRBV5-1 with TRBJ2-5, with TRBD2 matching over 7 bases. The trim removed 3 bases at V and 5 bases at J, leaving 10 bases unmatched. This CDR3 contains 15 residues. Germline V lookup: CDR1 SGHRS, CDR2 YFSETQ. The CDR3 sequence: CASSSPGTTRETQYF. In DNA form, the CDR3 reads TGCGCCAGCAGCTCCCCCGGGACTACCCGGGAGACCCAGTACTTC.

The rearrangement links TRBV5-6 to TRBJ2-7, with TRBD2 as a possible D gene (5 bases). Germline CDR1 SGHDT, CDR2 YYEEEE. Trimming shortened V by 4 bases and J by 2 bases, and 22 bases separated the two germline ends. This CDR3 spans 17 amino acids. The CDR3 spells CASSRTYWRVTPYEQYF. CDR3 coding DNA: TGTGCCAGCAGCCGAACCTACTGGCGGGTGACCCCCTACGAGCAGTACTTC.

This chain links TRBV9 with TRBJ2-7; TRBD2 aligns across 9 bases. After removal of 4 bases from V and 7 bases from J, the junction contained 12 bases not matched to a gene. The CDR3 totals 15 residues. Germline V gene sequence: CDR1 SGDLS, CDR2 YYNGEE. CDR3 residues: CASSPQAGGAGEQYF. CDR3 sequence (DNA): TGTGCCAGCAGCCCGCAAGCGGGAGGCGCCGGAGAGCAGTACTTC.

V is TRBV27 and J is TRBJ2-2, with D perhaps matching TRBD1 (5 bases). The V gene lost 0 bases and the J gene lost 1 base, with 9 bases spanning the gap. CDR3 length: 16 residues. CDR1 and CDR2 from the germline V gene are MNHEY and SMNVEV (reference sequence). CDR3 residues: CASSLSVGQNTGELFF. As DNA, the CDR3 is TGTGCCAGCAGTTTATCAGTCGGACAGAACACCGGGGAGCTGTTTTTT.

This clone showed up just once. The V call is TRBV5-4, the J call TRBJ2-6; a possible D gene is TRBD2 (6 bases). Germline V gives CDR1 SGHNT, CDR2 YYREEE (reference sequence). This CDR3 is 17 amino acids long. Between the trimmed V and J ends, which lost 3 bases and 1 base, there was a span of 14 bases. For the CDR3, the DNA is TGTGCCAGCAGCTCGATAACTAGCCCATCTGGGGCCAACGTCCTGACTTTC. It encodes CASSSITSPSGANVLTF.

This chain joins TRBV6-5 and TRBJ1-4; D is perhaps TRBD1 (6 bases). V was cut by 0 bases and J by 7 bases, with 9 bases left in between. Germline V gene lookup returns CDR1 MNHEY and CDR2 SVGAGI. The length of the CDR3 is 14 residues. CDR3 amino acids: CASSYSWGAEKLFF. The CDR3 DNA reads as TGTGCCAGCAGTTACTCTTGGGGGGCTGAAAAACTGTTTTTT.

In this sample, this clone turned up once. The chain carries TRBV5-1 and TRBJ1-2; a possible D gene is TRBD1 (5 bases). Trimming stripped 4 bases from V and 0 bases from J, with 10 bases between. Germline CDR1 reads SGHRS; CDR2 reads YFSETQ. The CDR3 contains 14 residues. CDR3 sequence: CASSVGTANYGYTF. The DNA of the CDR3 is TGCGCCAGCAGCGTGGGGACGGCTAACTATGGCTACACCTTC.